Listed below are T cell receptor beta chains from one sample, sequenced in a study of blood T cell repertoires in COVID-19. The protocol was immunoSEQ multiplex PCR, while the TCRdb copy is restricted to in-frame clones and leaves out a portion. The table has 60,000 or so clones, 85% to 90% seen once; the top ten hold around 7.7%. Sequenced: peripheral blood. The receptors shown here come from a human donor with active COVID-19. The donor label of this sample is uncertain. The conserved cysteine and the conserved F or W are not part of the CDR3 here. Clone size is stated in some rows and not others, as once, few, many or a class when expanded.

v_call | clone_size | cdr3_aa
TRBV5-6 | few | ASSLMGAITFLSGNTIY
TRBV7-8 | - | ASSLAPGGHQPQH
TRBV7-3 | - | ASSGGDTQY
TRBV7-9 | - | ASSLVGSSFGTAYEQY
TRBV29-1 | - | SAEAETDTQY
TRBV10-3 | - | AISGEQASSGANVLT
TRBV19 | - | ASSWARQNEKLF
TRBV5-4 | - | ASSLPGGAKDTQY
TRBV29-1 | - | SAFVTRGNEQF
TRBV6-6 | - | ASSYSQGKETQY
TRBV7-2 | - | ASSRLTGGEAF
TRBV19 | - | ASMRGRTNEKLF
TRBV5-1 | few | ASSLVRDSANQPQH
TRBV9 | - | ASSGVPGQSYNEQF
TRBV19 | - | ASRSLRTGNEKLF
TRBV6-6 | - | ASSPFTDTQY
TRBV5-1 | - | ASSLQGMNSPLH
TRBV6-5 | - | ASSYTLAGGETQY
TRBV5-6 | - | ASRAPQGSVTDTQY
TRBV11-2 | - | ASSVSSGSSTGELF
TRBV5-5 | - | ASSPPGQGAREQY
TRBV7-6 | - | ASSLGANLGTDTQY
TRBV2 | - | ASQREGRYNEQF
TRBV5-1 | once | ASSRLGQGANTGELF
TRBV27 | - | ASTGTPLINEQF
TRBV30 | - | AWSVGEDTEAF
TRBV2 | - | ASSESRVPGGYT
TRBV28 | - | ASSLQGTGTYEQY
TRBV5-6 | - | ASSSPTGVAEAF